Sequencing of this TCR beta chain was carried out in a study of molecular identifiers for immune sequencing clone quantification. Study outcomes and limitations: Reports indicate spiked Jurkat TCR RNA from one cell could be found among around 1 million naive cells.

Each CDR3 protein gets one entry after TCRdb re-called the PCR reads with MiXCR. Among about half a million distinct CDR3 sequences listed, 20% to 25% were seen once. This CDR3 comprises 12 residues. Germline CDR1 and CDR2: SEHNR and FQNEAQ (reference sequence). V lost 7 bases, J lost 4 bases, and 10 bases lay in between. This clonotype occurred a few times. The antigen remains unidentified. Sequencing input: naive CD8+ T cells from blood, with Jurkat cell RNA spiked in. The subset is: FACS-sorted CD8+CD4-CCR7+CD45RA+ naive T cells. The rearrangement links TRBV7-9 to TRBJ1-1, with a weak D call TRBD1 (5 bases). The sequence came from a human donor in good health. Some libraries in this study had Jurkat cell RNA spiked in. CDR3 residues: CASNLGGTEAFF. The DNA for the CDR3 is TGTGCCAGCAACCTTGGGGGCACTGAAGCTTTCTTT.